Here is one T cell receptor (beta chain) with its context. The data were taken from a study of blood T cell repertoires in COVID-19. Across the study: There were acute and convalescent COVID-19 samples, and they came from the United States, Italy and Spain.

There are 15 residues in the CDR3. Trimming took off 0 bases at V and 8 bases at J, with 13 bases between the two ends. Germline V lookup: CDR1 LNHNV, CDR2 YYDKDF (reference sequence). Assay: immunoSEQ multiplex PCR; the TCRdb copy retains only in-frame clones and omits some. There are 150,000 or so clones in the sample; approximately 90% occur only once, and about 0.95% lies in the top ten. Sequenced: peripheral blood. This clonotype was obtained from a man younger than 35 with acute or convalescent COVID-19. The gene calls are TRBV15 and TRBJ1-4; TRBD1 might be the D (5 bases). CDR3 sequence (DNA): TGTGCCACCAGCAGAGATCGGTCAGGGATCGAAAAACTGTTTTTT. Its translation is CATSRDRSGIEKLFF.